This T cell receptor beta chain was obtained from a study of cytotoxic CD8 clonotypes in ibrutinib-treated CLL. Study outcomes and limitations: Private clonotypes, not public ones, expanded at ibrutinib response. Pretreatment clonality was elevated relative to age-matched healthy donors and paralleled circulating CD8+ T-cell counts.

The germline gives CDR1 LNHNV, CDR2 YYDKDF (reference sequence). The CDR3 totals 15 residues. The ends were cut back, 0 bases at V and 5 bases at J, with 11 bases in the middle. This clone has just one count. Its antigen is not identified. Measured with immunoSEQ multiplex PCR; TCRdb has only the in-frame clones, and not every one. The data contain over 120,000 clones, approximately 81% of them singletons. The clonotype was recovered from a human donor with chronic lymphocytic leukemia. Here the sequenced sample was PBMCs, taken after 12 months of ibrutinib treatment. V and J are TRBV15 and TRBJ1-5; D is uncertain. The CDR3 reads CATSRDLQDYQPQHF. CDR3 bases: TGTGCCACCAGCAGAGATCTGCAGGACTATCAGCCCCAGCATTTT.